Presented here are 6 T cell receptor beta chains from one specimen sequenced in a study of T-cell memory formation after mild COVID-19. TCRdb reanalysed the 5' RACE reads using MiXCR and keeps one entry per CDR3 protein. The sample gives about 110,000 distinct CDR3 sequences, about a sixth of which show up once; around 5.1% is in the top ten. The sample taken for sequencing was PBMCs or a T cell subset sorted from them (not recorded which). The receptors shown here come from a man younger than 35 who had mild COVID-19 (a few samples of this study predate the infection). Cell type and time point are not known.

The chain has TRBV5-1 and TRBJ2-3; TRBD2 aligns across 7 bases. V was pared by 5 bases and J by 0 bases, with 9 bases of the junction left unmatched. CDR3 length equals 16 residues. The germline CDR1 and CDR2 sequences are SGHRS and YFSETQ. The CDR3 sequence is CASRGSPGGSTDTQYF. In DNA form, the CDR3 reads TGCGCCAGCAGGGGTTCACCGGGGGGTAGCACAGATACGCAGTATTTT.

This clonotype was counted a few times. The chain couples TRBV20-1 to TRBJ1-4; tentatively, D is TRBD1 (5 bases). The CDR3 has 12 residues. Per germline, CDR1 DFQATT and CDR2 SNEGSKA (reference sequence). Trimming stripped 3 bases from V and 16 bases from J, with 18 bases between. The CDR3 sequence: CSASSTGPVPFF. For the CDR3, the DNA is TGCAGTGCTAGTTCAACAGGACCTGTCCCGTTTTTT.

This chain connects TRBV4-1 to TRBJ2-5; possibly TRBD1 for D (5 bases). Germline-derived CDR1 and CDR2 are MGHRA and YSYEKL. The germline V and J ends were trimmed by 4 bases and 5 bases, with 11 bases remaining between them. The CDR3 is 13 amino acids. CDR3 amino acids: CASSPRARETQYF. The CDR3 coding sequence is TGCGCCAGCAGCCCCAGGGCGAGGGAGACCCAGTACTTC.

This clonotype was seen only a few times. V gene TRBV2 combines with J gene TRBJ2-3; unclear D gene. Per the germline V gene, CDR1 is SNHLY and CDR2 is FYNNEI. The CDR3 is 16 amino acids. Between the trimmed V and J ends, which lost 7 bases and 0 bases, there was a span of 17 bases. CDR3 sequence (DNA): TGTGCCAGCATCAGAGGACGAGGTGGAAGCACAGATACGCAGTATTTT. Amino acids: CASIRGRGGSTDTQYF.

The gene calls are TRBV12-3 or TRBV12-4 and TRBJ1-2; the D is unclear. The CDR3 has 12 residues. The V gene lost 2 bases and the J gene lost 4 bases, with 5 bases spanning the gap. In DNA form, the CDR3 reads TGTGCCAGCAGTTTACATCGCTATGGCTACACCTTC. This translates into CASSLHRYGYTF.

With regard to this clonotype: The junction differs from germline at one of its ends, possibly a read error. This chain links TRBV7-7 with TRBJ2-5, with 12 bases aligning to TRBD2. The CDR3 runs 15 residues. Germline V gives CDR1 SSHAT, CDR2 FNYEAQ (reference sequence). DNA of the CDR3: TGTGCTAGCAGCCTAGCGGGGGGGAACGGGGAGACCCAGTACTTC. Its protein product is CASSLAGGNGETQYF.